This T cell receptor beta chain came from a study of cytomegalovirus exposure and HLA in healthy donors (dated by TCRdb to about 2017). As for the study more broadly: In an earlier analysis of approximately 640 of the donors, less than 350 Gb of sequence data and 95 million to 130 million unique TCR beta sequences from roughly 190 million T cells were reported. Roughly 300 gigabases of sequencing data and tens of millions of unique TCR sequences were included in an early release covering over 600 HLA-typed donors. The genetic ancestry cluster associated with self-reported Caucasian donors included roughly 84% of the 300 to 400 genotyped donors. The study was designed to test whether signatures of past pathogen exposure could be identified by cataloging public T cell receptors. The T cell repertoires of 666 subjects were profiled by immunosequencing and related to cytomegalovirus serostatus. Besides the first cohort of 666 subjects, a separate validation cohort made up of around 120 different subjects was used. To predict cytomegalovirus infection status, the study combined high-throughput TCR immunosequencing, statistical association of individual TCRs with disease status, and machine learning. To study patterns of TCR occurrence, a later analysis re-analyzed previously published TCR beta repertoires from 666 donors and added high-resolution HLA genotyping. Rather than drawing on any new phenotypic data, the later analysis identified candidate immune exposures from TCR beta sequences and the way those sequences occurred across donors. An earlier analysis of some 500 of the donors used high-throughput TCR beta sequencing to judge whether each TCR beta V gene segment behaved as functional or pseudogenic. Donor age, sex, ethnicity and CMV serostatus were compiled alongside the repertoire data. Genome-wide SNP genotypes for about 60% of the roughly 670 donors were used in a later genetic analysis, which treated that subset as a discovery cohort. All discovery cohort repertoires had been generated on a single sequencing platform. HLA typing covered class I and class II loci at four-digit resolution. The number of typed donors differed by locus: about 620-640 for A, B, C, DRB1 and DQB1; approximately 520 for DQA1; 600 to 610 for DPA1; and 400 to 480 for DPB1. Because of strong linkage in the cohort, four or five DR-DQ haplotypes were treated as single units for association and clustering. Across some 400 genotyped donors of the cohort, an average of roughly 200,000 unique TCR beta nucleotide sequences per donor were sequenced, and roughly a sixth of those sequences were non-productive. General findings and caveats noted by the study authors: In a later analysis, HLA-associated TCR beta chains showed more clonal expansion and lower generation probabilities than non-associated chains that were equally common. A cluster of highly shared sequence variants was judged likely to be a technical artifact of the sequencing pipeline. Three of the identified cytomegalovirus-associated TCR beta chains were confirmed in vitro to be specific for cytomegalovirus antigens. Linkage disequilibrium might explain the correlated functional status among segregating V segments, but an unknown experimental factor could not be excluded. The earlier analysis of approximately 590 of the donors excluded roughly 16 rarely observed V segments, including chromosome 9 orphons, because counts were too low. A further reported finding was that TCR beta sequences accurately predicted the HLA-A and HLA-B alleles for most subjects in the first cohort. According to a later analysis, parvovirus B19, influenza, CMV and Epstein-Barr virus appeared linked to several top co-occurrence clusters. A later genetic analysis reported fewer N-insertions in productive TCRs among donors in an Asian-associated ancestry cluster than the approximately 670-donor mean. While some public TCRs were present in many individuals, most TCR sequences turned up only very rarely across donors. Strong co-occurrence of HLA alleles, especially DR and DQ, made assigning TCR associations to individual alleles difficult. In the study, around 160 TCR beta chains were listed as associated with cytomegalovirus. Presence/absence analyses assumed roughly uniform sequencing depth across donors, an assumption that may not hold. CMV serostatus was the only immune exposure information available for the cohort. It was suggested by the authors that the approach could potentially be generalized to other disease states and immunological phenotypes. Because HLA typing was missing for some donors at each locus, association tests included only the typed subset. The classifier was reported to diagnose cytomegalovirus status with high specificity and sensitivity in both the original cohort and the validation cohort. This cohort had only TCR beta chains sequenced, and the lack of alpha or paired-chain data limited which features could be detected. In a later analysis, the rate of TCR association differed among HLA loci, with DRB1 alleles having the most associated TCRs and HLA-C alleles having the fewest. In a later analysis, some 18,000 TCR beta sequences were associated with specific HLA alleles at a false discovery rate of 0.05. In an earlier analysis of approximately 590 of the donors, most TCR beta V segments appeared in productive rearrangements about 90% or about 30% of the time, broadly matching IMGT annotations. An association between a missense DCLRE1C variant and V-gene and J-gene trimming of TCR beta chains was found in a later genetic analysis and replicated in an independent cohort. In a later analysis, most CMV-associated TCR beta chains were found to appear HLA-restricted, with HLA associations seemingly driven largely by CMV exposure. Some IMGT-functional V segments, including TRBV6-2 and TRBV6-3, could not be told apart with the 87-base-pair reads, so those segments were excluded.

In total, about 650 healthy bone marrow donors made up the cohort. Cohort members were all nominally healthy when sampled, although unrecorded immune exposures were likely present. The donor was CMV seronegative and belonged to the group of around 400 seronegative cohort members. Every donor gave a peripheral blood sample, and the peripheral blood mononuclear cells from that sample were used for TCR beta sequencing. The Qiagen DNeasy Blood Extraction Kit was used to extract genomic DNA from the blood cell samples. Library generation was performed with the immunoSEQ multiplex PCR assay. For the multiplex PCR, a mixture combining 60 forward primers for TCR Vbeta segments and 13 reverse primers for TCR Jbeta segments was used. A multiplex PCR assay on genomic DNA amplified the CDR3 region of rearranged TCR beta genes. The Illumina HiSeq System was used to sequence the amplified TCR beta libraries as 87-base-pair reads. Per the source publication's procedure: A later analysis counted tens of millions of unique TCR beta chains across the 550 to 750 repertoires, and 10 million to 12 million of these chains were shared by at least two donors. Raw reads were error-corrected and collapsed into unique sequences with a nearest-neighbor algorithm that merged closely related sequences to remove PCR and sequencing errors. CDR3 sequences were aligned to IMGT reference sequences to assign V, D and J gene segments. For a sequence to be retained, at least a six-nucleotide match to both a V gene segment and a J gene segment was required. A rearrangement was called productive if the CDR3 had no stop codons and remained in frame with V and J, and every other rearrangement was called non-productive. Following IMGT convention, CDR3 was defined as the stretch from the second conserved V-encoded cysteine to the conserved J-encoded phenylalanine. The earlier analysis of 587 of the donors excluded sequences that lacked an unambiguous match to a single V gene segment. An earlier analysis of 587 of the donors called V segments functional above 56.7% productive rearrangements and segregating when the between-donor standard deviation exceeded 5%. A statistical classification framework was built for diagnosing cytomegalovirus status from the catalog of TCR beta chain sequences. V and J gene assignment, in a later analysis, came from comparing TCR nucleotide sequences with IMGT/GENE-DB human TR gene sequences. In a later analysis, CDR3 sequences and most-parsimonious VDJ recombination scenarios were assigned using the TCRdist pipeline. In a later analysis, each TCR beta chain was defined by its CDR3 amino acid sequence together with its V-gene family, and reads without a unique V-gene family were excluded. To address suspected cross-contamination and a sequencing artifact, a later analysis removed 592 highly shared, low-generation-probability nucleotide sequences. In a later analysis, a clonal expansion index for each public chain was calculated from normalized within-repertoire ranks of inferred template counts. Generation probabilities in a later analysis came from a VDJ recombination model fitted to out-of-frame rearrangements, and those results were checked against IGoR. In a later analysis, hypergeometric tests were used to score TCR-TCR, TCR-HLA and TCR-CMV co-occurrence, with a repertoire-size bias correction applied to TCR pairs. In a later analysis, false discovery rates were estimated by permuting HLA or CMV assignments 20 times. In a later analysis, co-occurring TCRs were grouped using DBSCAN, with TCRdist sequence similarity added in when clustering inside HLA-allele-positive subsets. Co-occurrence clustering excluded repertoires with fewer than 30,000 or more than 120,000 public chains, plus five with anomalous nucleotide sharing. The clones in this table, taken by TCRdb from immuneACCESS, are in-frame only. Not every clone is retained; where verified, under half of the shortfall comes from an unresolved V gene, and the cause of the rest is unknown. Clone size and V and J calls were adopted from that table, with D and trimming inferred from the DNA. This sample comprises about 160,000 clones, roughly 84% of them detected only once. The ten most abundant clones make up 1.5% to 2.5% of the sample.

On this clone itself: Its specific antigen is unknown. No base qualities exist here, and no much larger clone lies one base off it.

The CDR3 sequence holds 13 residues, the cysteine and phenylalanine included. Solely the CDR3 DNA is kept, with 39 bases framed from the first base. After removal of 8 bases from V and 5 bases from J, the junction retains 4 bases not matched to a gene. CDR1 is given as SGHTA and CDR2 as FQGNSA, both from the germline V gene. The rearranged segments are TRBV7-2 and TRBJ2-7; 12 nucleotides in the junction match TRBD1. Sequenced: PBMCs. This sequence originates from a young man in good health and CMV-seronegative. The CDR3 region has the sequence CASGGTGGHEQYF. The base sequence is TGTGCCAGCGGGGGGACAGGGGGCCACGAGCAGTACTTC. Joined to the reference TRBV7-2 and TRBJ2-7 proteins, this CDR3 gives the full variable domain: GAGVSQSPSNKVTEKGKDVELRCDPISGHTALYWYRQSLGQGLEFLIYFQGNSAPDKSGLPSDRFSAERTGGSVSTLTIQRTQQEDSAVYLCASGGTGGHEQYFGPGTRLTVT.